This T cell receptor beta chain was identified during a study of Ad26.COV2.S vaccination and SARS-CoV-2 variants. The treatment: about 20 received Ad26.COV2.S at low or high dose, single or two shots; roughly 5 received placebo; per-sample allocation not given. At day 63 after the first vaccine or placebo injection, samples were drawn. Findings of the study overall: Measurement of non-spike TCR breadth gave similar results in vaccine and placebo recipients.

Germline CDR1 MRHNA, CDR2 SNTAGT. The CDR3 is 16 residues long. Trimming took off 5 bases at V and 4 bases at J, with 20 bases between the two ends. Only in-frame clones appear in the TCRdb table, and some are missing; sequencing was by immunoSEQ multiplex PCR. The sample carries 410,000 or so clones, about nine tenths recorded once. This clone was seen once. Its antigen is undetermined. V gene TRBV6-4 combines with J gene TRBJ1-2; D perhaps matches TRBD1 (6 bases). Sequenced material: peripheral blood, taken in a trial of Ad26.COV2.S vaccine versus placebo. The clonotype was recovered from a person aged 18-65 years who received the Ad26.COV2.S COVID-19 vaccine or a placebo. The DNA for the CDR3 is TGTGCCAGCAGTCCGGGACATGGCGTTTGGGGCTATGGCTACACCTTC. Amino acid sequence: CASSPGHGVWGYGYTF.